This TCR beta chain stems from a study of cytomegalovirus exposure and HLA in healthy donors. PCR amplification relied on 60 Vbeta primers (plus 13 Jbeta primers). As processed by the authors: About 12 million shared chains were among the roughly 80 million unique TCR beta chains that a later analysis counted. The table came from immunoSEQ multiplex PCR; TCRdb's copy has only in-frame clones and leaves some out. Clone size and V and J calls were adopted from that table, with D and trimming inferred from the DNA. The sample includes around 78,000 clones. This CDR3 has 15 amino acids. Germline V gene sequence: CDR1 SGHRS, CDR2 YFSETQ. The V gene lost 1 base and the J gene lost 9 bases, with 16 bases spanning the gap.

This TCR came from a man aged 18 to 30 in good health and CMV-seropositive. The chain has TRBV5-1 and TRBJ2-2; perhaps TRBD2 as D (5 bases). The sequenced material came from PBMCs. CDR3 coding DNA: TGCGCCAGCAGCTTGCGCGGCCCCCCGGACTGGGAGCTGTTTTTT. This sequence encodes CASSLRGPPDWELFF.